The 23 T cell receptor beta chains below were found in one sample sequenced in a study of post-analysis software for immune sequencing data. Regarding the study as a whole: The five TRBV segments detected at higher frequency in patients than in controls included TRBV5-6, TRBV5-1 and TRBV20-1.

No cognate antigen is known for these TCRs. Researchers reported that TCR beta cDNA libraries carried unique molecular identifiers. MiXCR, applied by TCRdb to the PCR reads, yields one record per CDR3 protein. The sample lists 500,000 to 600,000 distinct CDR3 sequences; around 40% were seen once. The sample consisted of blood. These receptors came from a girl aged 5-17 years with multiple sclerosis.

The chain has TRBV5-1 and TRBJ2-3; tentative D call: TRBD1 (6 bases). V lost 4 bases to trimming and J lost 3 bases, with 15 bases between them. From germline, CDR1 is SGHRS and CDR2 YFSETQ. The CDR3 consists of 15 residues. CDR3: CASSENRATTDTQYF. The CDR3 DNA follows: TGCGCCAGCAGCGAAAACAGGGCGACTACAGATACGCAGTATTTT.

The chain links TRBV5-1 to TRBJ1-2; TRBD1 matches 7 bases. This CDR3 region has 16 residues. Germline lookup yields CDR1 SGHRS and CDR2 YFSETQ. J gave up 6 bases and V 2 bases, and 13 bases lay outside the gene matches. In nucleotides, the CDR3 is TGCGCCAGCAGCTTAACCCGGGGAGACAGGGAGGATGGCTACACCTTC. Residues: CASSLTRGDREDGYTF.

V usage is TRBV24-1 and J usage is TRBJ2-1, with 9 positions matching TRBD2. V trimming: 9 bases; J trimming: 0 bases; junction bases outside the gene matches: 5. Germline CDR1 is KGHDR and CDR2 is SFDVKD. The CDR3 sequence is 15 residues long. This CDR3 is CATGTSSSSYNEQFF. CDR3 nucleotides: TGTGCCACCGGGACTAGCAGTAGCTCCTACAATGAGCAGTTCTTC.

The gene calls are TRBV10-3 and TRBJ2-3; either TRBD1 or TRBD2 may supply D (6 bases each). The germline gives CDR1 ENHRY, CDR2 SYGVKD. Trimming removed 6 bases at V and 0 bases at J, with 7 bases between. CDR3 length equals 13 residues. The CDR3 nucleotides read TGTGCCATCAGCGGGGGCAGCACAGATACGCAGTATTTT. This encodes CAISGGSTDTQYF.

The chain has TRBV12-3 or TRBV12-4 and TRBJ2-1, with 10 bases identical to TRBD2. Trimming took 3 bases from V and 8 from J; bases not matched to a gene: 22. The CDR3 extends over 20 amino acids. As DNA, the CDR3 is TGTGCCAGCAGTTTGGCAAGGGTGACAGACTGGTCTAGCGGGAGCGATGAGCAGTTCTTC. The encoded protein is CASSLARVTDWSSGSDEQFF.

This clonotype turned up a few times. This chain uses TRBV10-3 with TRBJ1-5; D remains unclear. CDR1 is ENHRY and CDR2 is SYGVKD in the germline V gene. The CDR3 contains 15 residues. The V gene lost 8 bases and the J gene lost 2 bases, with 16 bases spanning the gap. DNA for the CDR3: TGTGCCATCTGGGTCATTTGGTCCCGCAATCAGCCCCAGCATTTT. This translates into CAIWVIWSRNQPQHF.

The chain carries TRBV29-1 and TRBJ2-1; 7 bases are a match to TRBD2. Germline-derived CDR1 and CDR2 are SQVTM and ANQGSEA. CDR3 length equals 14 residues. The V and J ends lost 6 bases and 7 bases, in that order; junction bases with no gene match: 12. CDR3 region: CSVVAGLRENEQFF. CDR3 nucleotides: TGCAGCGTGGTAGCGGGCCTGCGGGAAAATGAGCAGTTCTTC.

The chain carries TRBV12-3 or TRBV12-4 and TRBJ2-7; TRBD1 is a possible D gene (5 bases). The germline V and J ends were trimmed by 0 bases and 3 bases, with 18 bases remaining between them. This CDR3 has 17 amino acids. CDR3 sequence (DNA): TGTGCCAGCAGTTTAGCAGGGGTCCCGAGGACGCGCTACGAGCAGTACTTC. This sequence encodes CASSLAGVPRTRYEQYF.

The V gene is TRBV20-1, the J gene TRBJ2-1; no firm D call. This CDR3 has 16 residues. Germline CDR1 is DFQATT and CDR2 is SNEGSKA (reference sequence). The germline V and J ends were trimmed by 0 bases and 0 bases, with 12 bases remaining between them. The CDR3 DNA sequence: TGCAGTGCTAGAGATGGAGCGCCCAGCTCCTACAATGAGCAGTTCTTC. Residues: CSARDGAPSSYNEQFF.

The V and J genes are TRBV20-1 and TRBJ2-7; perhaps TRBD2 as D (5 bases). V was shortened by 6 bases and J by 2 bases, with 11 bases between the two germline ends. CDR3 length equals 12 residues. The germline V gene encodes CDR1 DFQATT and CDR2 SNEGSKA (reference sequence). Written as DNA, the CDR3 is TGCAGTGCGCTCGGGGTAACCTACGAGCAGTACTTC. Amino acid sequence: CSALGVTYEQYF.

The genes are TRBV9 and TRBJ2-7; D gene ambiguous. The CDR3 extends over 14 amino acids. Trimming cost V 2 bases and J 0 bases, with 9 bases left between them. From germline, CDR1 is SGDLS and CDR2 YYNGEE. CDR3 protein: CASSVRSSSYEQYF. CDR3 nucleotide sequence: TGTGCCAGCAGCGTTCGATCCAGCTCCTACGAGCAGTACTTC.

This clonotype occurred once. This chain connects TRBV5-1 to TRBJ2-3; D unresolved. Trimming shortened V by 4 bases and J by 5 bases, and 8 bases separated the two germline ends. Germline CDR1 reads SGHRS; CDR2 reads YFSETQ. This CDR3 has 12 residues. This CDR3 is CASSADEDTQYF. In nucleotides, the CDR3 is TGCGCCAGCAGCGCTGACGAAGATACGCAGTATTTT.

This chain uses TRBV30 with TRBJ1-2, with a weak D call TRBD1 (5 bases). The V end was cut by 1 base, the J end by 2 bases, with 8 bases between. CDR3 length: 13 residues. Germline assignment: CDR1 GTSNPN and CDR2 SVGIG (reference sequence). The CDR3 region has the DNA TGTGCCTGGAGTGGTAGGGGAAACTATGGCTACACCTTC. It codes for CAWSGRGNYGYTF.

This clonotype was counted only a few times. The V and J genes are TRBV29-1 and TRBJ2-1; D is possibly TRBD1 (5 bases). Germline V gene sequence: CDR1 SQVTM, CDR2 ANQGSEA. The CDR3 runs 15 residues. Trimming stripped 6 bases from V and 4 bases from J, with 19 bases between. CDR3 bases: TGCAGCGTCGCCGACAGTCCCGACCTTTACAATGAGCAGTTCTTC. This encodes CSVADSPDLYNEQFF.

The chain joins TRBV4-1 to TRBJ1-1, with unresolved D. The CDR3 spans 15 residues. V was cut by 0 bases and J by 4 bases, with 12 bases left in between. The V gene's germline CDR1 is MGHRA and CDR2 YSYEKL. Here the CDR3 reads CASSQEGRSVTEAFF. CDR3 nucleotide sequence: TGCGCCAGCAGCCAAGAAGGCAGGTCAGTCACTGAAGCTTTCTTT.

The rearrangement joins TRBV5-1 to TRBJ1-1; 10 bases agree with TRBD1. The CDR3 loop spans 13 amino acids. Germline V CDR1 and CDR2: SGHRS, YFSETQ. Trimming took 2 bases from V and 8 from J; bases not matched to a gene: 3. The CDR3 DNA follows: TGCGCCAGCAGCTTAGACAGGGGGCTCGAAGCTTTCTTT. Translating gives CASSLDRGLEAFF.

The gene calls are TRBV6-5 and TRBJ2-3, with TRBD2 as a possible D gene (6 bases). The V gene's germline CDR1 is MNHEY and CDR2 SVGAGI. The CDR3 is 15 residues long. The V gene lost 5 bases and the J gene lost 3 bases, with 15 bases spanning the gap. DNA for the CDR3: TGTGCCAGCAGTCCCCCTAGCGCCAGGACAGATACGCAGTATTTT. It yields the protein CASSPPSARTDTQYF.

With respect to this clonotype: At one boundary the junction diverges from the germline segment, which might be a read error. The CDR3 coding sequence is TGCGGTGCTGTCCGGGACAGGACAAATCAGCCCCAGCATTTT. Its protein product is CGAVRDRTNQPQHF. V usage is TRBV20-1 and J usage is TRBJ1-5; TRBD1 matches 8 bases. CDR3 length: 14 amino acids. Per the germline V gene, CDR1 is DFQATT and CDR2 is SNEGSKA (reference sequence).

The CDR3 nucleotides are TGTGCCAGCACCAACCGGGACAGGGGTAATGAGCAGTTCTTC. The encoded protein is CASTNRDRGNEQFF. The V and J genes are TRBV6-5 and TRBJ2-1, with 10 bases identical to TRBD1. The CDR3 is 14 residues long. V shed 7 bases and J 7 bases; nucleotides not matched to a gene: 7. Germline V gives CDR1 MNHEY, CDR2 SVGAGI.

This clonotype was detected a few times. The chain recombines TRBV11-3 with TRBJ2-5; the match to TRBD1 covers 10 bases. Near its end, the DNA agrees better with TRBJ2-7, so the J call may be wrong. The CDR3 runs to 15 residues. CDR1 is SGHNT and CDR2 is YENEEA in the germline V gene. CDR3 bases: TGTGCCAGCAGCAAGGATGGACAGGGGGGCGACGAGCAGTACTTC. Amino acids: CASSKDGQGGDEQYF.

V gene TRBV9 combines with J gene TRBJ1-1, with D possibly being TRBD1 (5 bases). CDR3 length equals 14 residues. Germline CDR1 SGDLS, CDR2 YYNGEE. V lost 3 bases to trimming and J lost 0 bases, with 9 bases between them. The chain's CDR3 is CASSGTTMNTEAFF. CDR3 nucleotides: TGTGCCAGCAGCGGGACAACTATGAACACTGAAGCTTTCTTT.

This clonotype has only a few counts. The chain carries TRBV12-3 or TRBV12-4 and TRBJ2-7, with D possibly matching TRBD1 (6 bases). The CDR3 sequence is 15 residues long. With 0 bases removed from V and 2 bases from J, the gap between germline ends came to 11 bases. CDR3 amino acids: CASSLAQGGTYEQYF. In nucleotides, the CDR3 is TGTGCCAGCAGTTTAGCACAGGGTGGGACCTACGAGCAGTACTTC.

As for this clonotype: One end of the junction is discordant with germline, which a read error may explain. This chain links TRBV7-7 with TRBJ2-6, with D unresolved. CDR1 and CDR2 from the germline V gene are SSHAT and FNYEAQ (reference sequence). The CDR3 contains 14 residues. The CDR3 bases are TGTGCTAGCAGCTCGCACAATGGGGCCAACGTCCTGACTTTC. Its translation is CASSSHNGANVLTF.